This passage covers 24 T cell receptor beta chains from one sample sequenced in a study of CD8+ T cells in alopecia areata. Sequencing templates came from extracted RNA that was reverse transcribed into cDNA. Profiled with immunoSEQ multiplex PCR; TCRdb holds only in-frame clones, not every one. The data contain around 160,000 clones, approximately 50% of them singletons. The material sequenced was CD4+ T cells sorted from blood. The receptors here all came from a human donor with alopecia areata.

This sequence joins TRBV2 and TRBJ2-1; D call uncertain. V lost 4 bases and J 4 bases, leaving 2 bases between the germline ends. The germline CDR1 and CDR2 sequences are SNHLY and FYNNEI. The CDR3 has 11 amino acids. The CDR3 loop is CASSGYNEQFF. The CDR3 DNA sequence: TGTGCCAGCAGTGGTTACAATGAGCAGTTCTTC.

The V and J genes are TRBV5-1 and TRBJ2-1, with 10 bases identical to TRBD2. CDR1 SGHRS and CDR2 YFSETQ come from the germline V gene. V was clipped by 3 bases and J by 15 bases; unmatched bases: 6. The CDR3 covers 12 residues. The DNA for the CDR3 is TGCGCCAGCAGCTCACCTAGCGGGAGTGGGTTCTTC. Translation: CASSSPSGSGFF. Looking up the rest from reference TRBV5-1 and TRBJ2-1 gives the full variable domain: KAGVTQTPRYLIKTRGQQVTLSCSPISGHRSVSWYQQTPGQGLQFLFEYFSETQRNKGNFPGRFSGRQFSNSRSEMNVSTLELGDSALYLCASSSPSGSGFFGPGTRLTVL.

This clone was recorded a few times. The chain uses TRBV28 and TRBJ2-5; 11 nucleotides match TRBD1. This CDR3 has 15 residues. The V gene end was trimmed by 6 bases and the J gene end by 5 bases; junction bases not matched to a gene: 8. CDR1 and CDR2 (germline): MDHEN, SYDVKM. CDR3 DNA: TGTGCCAGCAGCCCCACCCGGGACAGGGGGGAGACCCAGTACTTC. This translates into CASSPTRDRGETQYF.

There are a few counts of this clone. CDR3 bases: TGCAGCGTTGCTTTCCGGGACAGGGGTTACGAGCAGTACTTC. It translates to CSVAFRDRGYEQYF. The chain has TRBV29-1 and TRBJ2-7, with 10 bases that match TRBD1. The junction had 7 bases not matched to a gene; V was cut back by 4 bases and J by 4 bases. The V gene's germline CDR1 is SQVTM and CDR2 ANQGSEA. The CDR3 is made up of 14 amino acids.

This clone occurred a few times. The rearrangement links TRBV5-1 to TRBJ1-2, with D possibly TRBD1 on 5 matching bases. The CDR3 is 14 residues long. V was shortened by 0 bases and J by 8 bases, with 14 bases between the two germline ends. CDR1 SGHRS and CDR2 YFSETQ come from the germline V gene. The DNA for the CDR3 is TGCGCCAGCAGCTTGGTTCTAGGGGCAGGAGGCTACACCTTC. The encoded protein is CASSLVLGAGGYTF.

DNA for the CDR3: TGTGCCAGCAACCTAGGACCCTACAATGAGCAGTTCTTC. Translated: CASNLGPYNEQFF. The chain carries TRBV2 and TRBJ2-1, with D unclear. The CDR3 spans 13 residues. CDR1 and CDR2 from the germline V gene are SNHLY and FYNNEI. The V gene lost 7 bases and the J gene lost 2 bases, with 9 bases spanning the gap. The whole variable domain, filled in from reference TRBV2 and TRBJ2-1, reads EPEVTQTPSHQVTQMGQEVILRCVPISNHLYFYWYRQILGQKVEFLVSFYNNEISEKSEIFDDQFSVERPDGSNFTLKIRSTKLEDSAMYFCASNLGPYNEQFFGPGTRLTVL.

On this clone itself: Within the sample, other DNA sequences also encode this same CDR3. The chain recombines TRBV5-1 with TRBJ2-5, with unresolved D. This CDR3 contains 14 residues. Trimming stripped 0 bases from V and 2 bases from J, with 8 bases between. Germline V lookup: CDR1 SGHRS, CDR2 YFSETQ. The CDR3 bases are TGCGCCAGCAGCTTGGTTCCAGGTCAAGAGACCCAGTACTTC. Translated, it gives CASSLVPGQETQYF.

This chain connects TRBV5-6 to TRBJ1-4; D unclear. The CDR3 is 12 amino acids. Germline loops: CDR1 SGHDT, CDR2 YYEEEE. With 2 bases removed from V and 7 bases from J, the gap between germline ends came to 6 bases. CDR3 protein: CASSFYTEKLFF. CDR3 in DNA: TGTGCCAGCAGCTTTTATACTGAAAAACTGTTTTTT.

The chain is built from TRBV6-5 and TRBJ1-5; unclear D gene. CDR3 size: 14 residues. Trimming pared 3 bases from V and 3 bases from J, leaving 9 bases between. CDR1 and CDR2 (germline): MNHEY, SVGAGI. The CDR3 sequence is CASSYVSVNQPQHF. The DNA of the CDR3 is TGTGCCAGCAGTTATGTGTCCGTCAATCAGCCCCAGCATTTT.

This chain joins TRBV6-5 and TRBJ2-7; TRBD2 matches at 10 bases. The CDR3 has 13 amino acids. CDR1 and CDR2 (germline): MNHEY, SVGAGI. Losses at the gene ends were 6 bases for V and 9 bases for J; bases not matched to a gene: 8. Written as DNA, the CDR3 is TGTGCCAGCAGGCTAGCGGGGGAAGAGAGGCAGTACTTC. This gives the protein CASRLAGEERQYF.

V usage is TRBV7-9 and J usage is TRBJ2-7, with TRBD2 as a possible D gene (7 bases). The length of the CDR3 is 19 residues. Trimming took 8 bases from V and 1 from J, leaving 30 bases between them. The germline V gene has CDR1 SEHNR and CDR2 FQNEAQ (reference sequence). The CDR3 sequence is CASAGGGREFSPRSYEQYF. The CDR3 DNA reads TGTGCCAGCGCCGGGGGCGGGCGGGAGTTTTCCCCCCGGTCCTACGAGCAGTACTTC.

Points on this clone: Other DNA sequences within the sample encode an identical CDR3. The rearrangement links TRBV6-5 to TRBJ2-6, with D uncertain. Germline V gene data show CDR1 as MNHEY and CDR2 as SVGAGI. This CDR3 is built from 13 residues. Trimming left V 0 bases short and J 4 bases short, with 1 base between. The CDR3 DNA sequence: TGTGCCAGCAGTTACTCCGGGGCCAACGTCCTGACTTTC. Residues: CASSYSGANVLTF.

This clone occurred once. This CDR3 is CASSLVRASYNEQFF. Here the CDR3 DNA reads TGCGCCAGCAGCTTGGTTCGGGCTTCCTACAATGAGCAGTTCTTC. The V and J genes are TRBV5-1 and TRBJ2-1; no definite D call. V was clipped by 0 bases and J by 1 base, with 8 bases between them. The CDR3 consists of 15 residues. Germline CDR1 and CDR2: SGHRS and YFSETQ.

This clone has only a few counts. This rearrangement joins TRBV19 to TRBJ2-1, with a weak D call TRBD1 (6 bases). With 6 bases removed from V and 8 bases from J, the gap between germline ends came to 20 bases. Germline CDR1 and CDR2: LNHDA and SQIVND (reference sequence). The CDR3 runs to 15 residues. The CDR3 nucleotides read TGTGCCAGTAGCCCAGGACAGCTTCCACGGGATGAGCAGTTCTTC. Encoded protein: CASSPGQLPRDEQFF.

This CDR3 is CSVPGQGGNIQYF. In DNA, the CDR3 is TGCAGCGTCCCGGGACAGGGTGGAAACATTCAGTACTTC. V gene TRBV29-1 combines with J gene TRBJ2-4; 9 nucleotides match TRBD1. The CDR3 loop spans 13 amino acids. With 6 bases clipped from V and 6 bases from J, the junction kept 6 bases outside the gene matches. Germline V lookup: CDR1 SQVTM, CDR2 ANQGSEA.

This chain uses TRBV6-6 with TRBJ2-3; 10 bases map to TRBD1. Per germline, CDR1 MNHNY and CDR2 SVGAGI (reference sequence). V was pared by 6 bases and J by 6 bases, with 3 bases of the junction left unmatched. This CDR3 comprises 13 residues. CDR3 residues: CASRTGGADTQYF. The CDR3 nucleotides are TGTGCCAGCAGGACAGGGGGCGCCGATACGCAGTATTTT.

This chain links TRBV2 with TRBJ1-1; D gene uncertain. The germline V gene encodes CDR1 SNHLY and CDR2 FYNNEI. The CDR3 is 12 residues long. Trimming cost V 7 bases and J 6 bases, with 12 bases left between them. CDR3 protein: CASKSGPAEAFF. In nucleotides, the CDR3 is TGTGCCAGCAAGTCTGGGCCGGCTGAAGCTTTCTTT.

This clone appeared a single time. The V gene is TRBV6-6, the J gene TRBJ1-1, with TRBD1 matching 9 bases. CDR3 length equals 15 residues. V trimming: 5 bases; J trimming: 4 bases; junction bases outside the gene matches: 8. CDR1 MNHNY and CDR2 SVGAGI come from the germline V gene (reference sequence). CDR3 sequence: CASSQPDRGGTEAFF. In DNA form, the CDR3 reads TGTGCCAGCAGTCAACCGGACAGGGGTGGCACTGAAGCTTTCTTT.

The sample holds a few counts of this clone. The CDR3 loop is CAISTGWNQPQHF. The CDR3 coding sequence is TGTGCCATCAGTACAGGGTGGAATCAGCCCCAGCATTTT. The chain joins TRBV10-3 to TRBJ1-5; possibly TRBD1 for D (6 bases). V was cut by 5 bases and J by 4 bases, with 9 bases left in between. The CDR3 has 13 amino acids. Germline CDR1 ENHRY, CDR2 SYGVKD.

This clone came up a few times. The gene calls are TRBV7-2 and TRBJ1-5, with 7 bases identical to TRBD1. The V segment lost 1 base and the J segment 6 bases; nucleotides outside the gene matches: 3. Germline-derived CDR1 and CDR2 are SGHTA and FQGNSA. CDR3 length: 14 amino acids. CDR3 bases: TGTGCCAGCAGCTTAGGACAGGGCTCTCAGCCCCAGCATTTT. Encoded protein: CASSLGQGSQPQHF.

This chain joins TRBV7-8 and TRBJ1-1; maybe TRBD1 (6 bases). The CDR3 covers 16 residues. Trimming removed 5 bases at V and 1 base at J, with 17 bases between. Germline CDR1 reads SGHVS; CDR2 reads FQNEAQ. CDR3 DNA sequence: TGTGCCAGCAGCCCCAGGCCCAGGGGCACGAACACTGAAGCTTTCTTT. Translated, it gives CASSPRPRGTNTEAFF.

This clone came up a few times. The rearrangement uses TRBV5-1 and TRBJ2-3; D gene unclear. The CDR3 has 13 amino acids. The V end was cut by 6 bases, the J end by 2 bases, with 10 bases between. Germline loops: CDR1 SGHRS, CDR2 YFSETQ. The CDR3 DNA follows: TGCGCCAGCAACGCGATCCCCACAGATACGCAGTATTTT. Translating it yields CASNAIPTDTQYF.

Details on this clone: A junction end diverges from the germline sequence, so it may reflect a read error. The genes are TRBV9 and TRBJ2-1; tentative D call: TRBD2 (6 bases). Germline values: CDR1 SGDLS, CDR2 YYNGEE. The CDR3 extends over 14 amino acids. The CDR3 spells CASTVGGTTNEQFF. In DNA, the CDR3 is TGTGCCAGCACCGTAGGAGGGACGACGAATGAGCAGTTCTTC.

This clone was counted once. The chain couples TRBV2 to TRBJ1-1; TRBD1 matches 7 bases. Germline assignment: CDR1 SNHLY and CDR2 FYNNEI. This CDR3 has 14 amino acids. V trimming: 11 bases; J trimming: 2 bases; junction bases outside the gene matches: 11. CDR3 DNA sequence: TGTGCCGCCGCCTTACAGGGGAGAAACACTGAAGCTTTCTTT. Translated: CAAALQGRNTEAFF.